The 24 T cell receptor beta chains below come from one sample, sequenced in a study of T cells in Graves' hyperthyroidism and ophthalmopathy. RNA transcripts were the template for amplifying TCR beta CDR3 regions. HTBI primers were the set used in a first-round RT-PCR of the TCR CDR3. TCRdb recomputed calls from the multiplex PCR reads with MiXCR, one row per CDR3 protein. The repertoire has 280,000 or so distinct CDR3 sequences, about 16% of them found once; the top ten carry roughly 31%. The sample was blood. The receptor set was obtained from a woman in her forties or fifties with Graves' hyperthyroidism that later progressed to Graves' ophthalmopathy.

This clonotype has ten or more counts. This chain links TRBV6-1 with TRBJ2-7; 8 positions match TRBD1. This CDR3 has 13 amino acids. V shed 7 bases and J 5 bases; nucleotides not matched to a gene: 7. The germline CDR1 and CDR2 sequences are MNHNS and SASEGT. The CDR3 spells CASKKQQGDEQYF. In DNA, the CDR3 is TGTGCCAGCAAGAAACAACAGGGGGACGAGCAGTACTTC.

The sample holds many counts of this clonotype. V usage is TRBV30 and J usage is TRBJ2-1; 9 bases match TRBD2. Germline trimming cut 3 bases from V and 8 bases from J; bases unmatched to any gene: 14. In germline, CDR1 is GTSNPN, CDR2 SVGIG (reference sequence). This CDR3 has 16 amino acids. CDR3 protein: CAWSEAGGRPLDEQFF. The CDR3 DNA is TGTGCCTGGAGCGAAGCGGGAGGACGGCCACTCGATGAGCAGTTCTTC.

A remark on this clonotype: Relative to the germline gene, one junction end is altered; a read error may explain this. This sequence joins TRBV5-5 and TRBJ1-1; D may be TRBD1 (5 bases). The CDR3 length is 15 residues. Germline CDR1 and CDR2: SGHKS and YYEKEE (reference sequence). CDR3: CASSLLTGPNTEAFF. CDR3 nucleotide sequence: TGTGCCAGCAGCTTGCTTACGGGACCAAACACCGAAGCTTTCTTT.

This clonotype came up many times. The V gene is TRBV2, the J gene TRBJ1-2; D gene uncertain. CDR1 is SNHLY and CDR2 is FYNNEI in the germline V gene. This CDR3 region has 11 residues. Trimming shortened V by 5 bases and J by 4 bases, and 5 bases separated the two germline ends. As DNA, the CDR3 is TGTGCCAGCAGTTTGTTCTATGGCTACACCTTC. Translation: CASSLFYGYTF. Full variable domain (rest looked up from reference TRBV2 and TRBJ1-2): EPEVTQTPSHQVTQMGQEVILRCVPISNHLYFYWYRQILGQKVEFLVSFYNNEISEKSEIFDDQFSVERPDGSNFTLKIRSTKLEDSAMYFCASSLFYGYTFGSGTRLTVV.

The CDR3 sequence: CASSPTGGHTDTQYF. CDR3 coding DNA: TGTGCCAGCAGTCCTACAGGGGGCCACACAGATACGCAGTATTTT. The V gene is TRBV2, the J gene TRBJ2-3; TRBD1 aligns across 9 bases. Germline loops: CDR1 SNHLY, CDR2 FYNNEI. The junction had 5 bases not matched to a gene; V was cut back by 5 bases and J by 2 bases. The CDR3 contains 15 residues. The full variable domain, its missing parts supplied by reference TRBV2 and TRBJ2-3, is EPEVTQTPSHQVTQMGQEVILRCVPISNHLYFYWYRQILGQKVEFLVSFYNNEISEKSEIFDDQFSVERPDGSNFTLKIRSTKLEDSAMYFCASSPTGGHTDTQYFGPGTRLTVL.

A note on this clonotype: Just one base apart from a much larger clone, this may be a read error. The chain uses TRBV5-1 and TRBJ2-3; 10 bases match TRBD1. The CDR3 covers 16 residues. From germline, CDR1 is SGHRS and CDR2 YFSETQ. CDR3 sequence reads: CASSITGTGVTGTQYF. The CDR3 bases are TGCGCCAGCAGCATTACCGGGACAGGGGTCACAGGTACGCAGTATTTT.

This clonotype was counted at least ten times. CDR3 sequence reads: CASSSLSGYSPYEQYF. DNA of the CDR3: TGTGCCAGCAGCTCCCTGTCTGGCTATTCCCCCTACGAGCAGTACTTC. This chain joins TRBV7-9 and TRBJ2-7; D remains unclear. Trimming took 4 bases from V and 2 from J, leaving 18 bases between them. Germline V gives CDR1 SEHNR, CDR2 FQNEAQ (reference sequence). The CDR3 consists of 16 residues.

This clonotype has a count of ten or more. For the CDR3, the DNA is TGTGCCAGCAGTCCCAGGAACACTGAAGCTTTCTTT. This codes for CASSPRNTEAFF. The chain has TRBV12-3 or TRBV12-4 and TRBJ1-1; no firm D call. V gave up 5 bases and J gave up 1 base, with 5 bases separating them. The CDR3 runs 12 residues.

This clonotype has at least ten counts. The J gene is TRBJ2-2, the V gene TRBV7-3, with 8 bases matching TRBD2. After removal of 1 base from V and 3 bases from J, the junction contained 7 bases not matched to a gene. There are 17 residues in the CDR3. CDR1 and CDR2 (germline): SGHTA, FQGTGA. CDR3 DNA sequence: TGTGCCAGCAGCTTAAGGCGGGGGGAGAGGGACACCGGGGAGCTGTTTTTT. Translation: CASSLRRGERDTGELFF.

The chain couples TRBV9 to TRBJ1-2, with 7 bases lining up with TRBD1. The ends lost 0 bases at V and 0 bases at J; junction bases unmatched: 5. CDR1 and CDR2 (germline): SGDLS, YYNGEE. The CDR3 loop spans 16 amino acids. In DNA, the CDR3 is TGTGCCAGCAGCGTAGCTCCGGGACAGCCTAACTATGGCTACACCTTC. It codes for CASSVAPGQPNYGYTF.

This clonotype was detected many times. This chain uses TRBV30 with TRBJ2-1; 10 nucleotides agree with TRBD2. V shed 3 bases, J shed 7 bases, and the junction held 6 bases outside the gene matches. The CDR3 runs to 14 residues. Germline CDR1 GTSNPN, CDR2 SVGIG (reference sequence). In DNA, the CDR3 is TGTGCCTGGAGGCTAGCGGGAGTGGGGAATGAGCAGTTCTTC. Protein product: CAWRLAGVGNEQFF.

The rearrangement links TRBV5-8 to TRBJ2-1; D is undetermined. This CDR3 comprises 15 residues. Germline values: CDR1 SGHTS, CDR2 YDEGEE. V lost 2 bases and J lost 2, with 11 bases in between. Here the CDR3 reads CASSLNSGPYNEQFF. The DNA for the CDR3 is TGTGCCAGCAGCTTAAATAGTGGACCCTACAATGAGCAGTTCTTC.

Ten or more counts support this clonotype. The chain links TRBV11-2 to TRBJ2-7; D perhaps matches TRBD1 (5 bases). V was clipped by 3 bases and J by 3 bases, with 9 bases between them. Germline V gives CDR1 SGHAT, CDR2 FQNNGV. CDR3 size: 13 residues. The CDR3 sequence is CASSLDKDYEQYF. CDR3 nucleotide sequence: TGTGCCAGCAGCTTGGACAAGGACTACGAGCAGTACTTC. The complete variable domain, with remaining parts taken from reference TRBV11-2 and TRBJ2-7, reads EAGVAQSPRYKIIEKRQSVAFWCNPISGHATLYWYQQILGQGPKLLIQFQNNGVVDDSQLPKDRFSAERLKGVDSTLKIQPAKLEDSAVYLCASSLDKDYEQYFGPGTRLTVT.

The sample holds a few counts of this clonotype. This chain joins TRBV14 and TRBJ2-3; the D gene is possibly TRBD2 (6 bases). The CDR3 extends over 13 amino acids. The germline gives CDR1 SGHDN, CDR2 FVKESK. Trimming stripped 4 bases from V and 8 bases from J, with 13 bases between. The CDR3 here is CASSRLLGGTQYF. The CDR3 DNA reads TGTGCCAGCAGCCGCCTCTTGGGAGGTACGCAGTATTTT.

J is TRBJ2-7 and V is TRBV18, with 8 bases lining up with TRBD2. This CDR3 spans 15 amino acids. The V segment lost 6 bases and the J segment 1 base; nucleotides outside the gene matches: 8. Per germline, CDR1 KGHSH and CDR2 LQKENI. The CDR3 spells CASSLSSGPSYEQYF. The CDR3 region has the DNA TGTGCCAGCTCTCTTTCTAGCGGGCCTTCCTACGAGCAGTACTTC.

This clonotype was observed many times. V gene TRBV20-1 combines with J gene TRBJ2-4; 9 bases are shared with TRBD1. Trimming removed 6 bases from V and 5 bases from J; junction bases left unmatched: 11. The V gene's germline CDR1 is DFQATT and CDR2 SNEGSKA (reference sequence). CDR3 size: 15 residues. The CDR3 sequence is CSAKTRDRDQNIQYF. The CDR3, as DNA: TGCAGTGCCAAAACCCGGGACAGGGACCAAAACATTCAGTACTTC.

This clonotype showed up just a few times. The chain joins TRBV20-1 to TRBJ2-3, with 10 bases matching TRBD2. The CDR3 extends over 15 amino acids. CDR1 DFQATT and CDR2 SNEGSKA come from the germline V gene (reference sequence). Germline trimming cut 1 base from V and 4 bases from J; bases unmatched to any gene: 5. The CDR3 protein is CSARGASGSADTQYF. The CDR3 coding sequence is TGCAGTGCTAGAGGGGCTAGCGGGAGCGCAGATACGCAGTATTTT.

This clonotype showed up many times. This chain joins TRBV14 and TRBJ2-1, with 13 positions matching TRBD2. The V segment lost 4 bases and the J segment 7 bases; nucleotides outside the gene matches: 7. In germline, CDR1 is SGHDN, CDR2 FVKESK. CDR3 length: 16 amino acids. CDR3 protein: CASSRSGTSGNNEQFF. CDR3 sequence (DNA): TGTGCCAGCAGCCGATCCGGGACTAGCGGGAATAATGAGCAGTTCTTC.

The table lists this clonotype with a few counts. The J gene is TRBJ1-6, the V gene TRBV7-2, with D possibly TRBD1 on 5 matching bases. Deletions cut 1 base from V and 7 bases from J, with 8 bases between. The CDR3 contains 14 residues. CDR1 is SGHTA and CDR2 is FQGNSA in the germline V gene. CDR3 region: CASSLDRKNSPLHF. DNA of the CDR3: TGTGCCAGCAGCTTAGACAGGAAAAATTCACCCCTCCACTTT.

The chain couples TRBV5-1 to TRBJ2-2, with D maybe TRBD2 (5 bases). In germline, CDR1 is SGHRS, CDR2 YFSETQ. This CDR3 has 15 residues. The germline V and J ends were trimmed by 4 bases and 2 bases, with 12 bases remaining between them. The CDR3 bases are TGCGCCAGCAGCCTGGAGGCGACTAACACCGGGGAGCTGTTTTTT. The encoded protein is CASSLEATNTGELFF.

In its sample, this clonotype was seen many times. This chain links TRBV14 with TRBJ2-5; D is ambiguous. This CDR3 comprises 13 residues. V lost 0 bases and J 10 bases, leaving 12 bases between the germline ends. Germline V lookup: CDR1 SGHDN, CDR2 FVKESK. CDR3 in DNA: TGTGCCAGCAGCCAAGATCGGAATGGTGGCCAGTACTTC. Translated: CASSQDRNGGQYF.

Concerning this clonotype itself: A read error is possible here, since a much larger clone lies one base away. The J gene is TRBJ2-1, the V gene TRBV14, with D maybe TRBD2 (6 bases). The germline V and J ends were trimmed by 1 base and 2 bases, with 6 bases remaining between them. The CDR3 is made up of 14 amino acids. Germline-derived CDR1 and CDR2 are SGHDN and FVKESK. CDR3 amino acids: CASSQGRAYNEQFF. In DNA, the CDR3 is TGTGCCAGCAGCCAAGGGAGGGCCTACAATGAGCAGTTCTTC. Filled out from reference TRBV14 and TRBJ2-1, the complete variable domain reads EAGVTQFPSHSVIEKGQTVTLRCDPISGHDNLYWYRRVMGKEIKFLLHFVKESKQDESGMPNNRFLAERTGGTYSTLKVQPAELEDSGVYFCASSQGRAYNEQFFGPGTRLTVL.

This clonotype was picked up many times. The rearrangement joins TRBV2 to TRBJ1-1; maybe TRBD1 (6 bases). V dropped 6 bases and J dropped 5 bases, with 16 bases sitting between them. CDR3 length: 14 residues. Germline CDR1 reads SNHLY; CDR2 reads FYNNEI. Written as DNA, the CDR3 is TGTGCCAGCAGCAAAGAGGGGGAAGAAACTGAAGCTTTCTTT. Translation gives CASSKEGEETEAFF.

This clonotype was observed a few times. This chain connects TRBV7-8 to TRBJ2-5; D is possibly TRBD2 (5 bases). Trimming pared 5 bases from V and 4 bases from J, leaving 26 bases between. The CDR3 sequence is 18 residues long. Germline CDR1 and CDR2: SGHVS and FQNEAQ. The CDR3 DNA reads as TGTGCCAGCAGCCCCGGGCCTGGGTTTGAGGCGGGTTCAGAGACCCAGTACTTC. This sequence encodes CASSPGPGFEAGSETQYF.